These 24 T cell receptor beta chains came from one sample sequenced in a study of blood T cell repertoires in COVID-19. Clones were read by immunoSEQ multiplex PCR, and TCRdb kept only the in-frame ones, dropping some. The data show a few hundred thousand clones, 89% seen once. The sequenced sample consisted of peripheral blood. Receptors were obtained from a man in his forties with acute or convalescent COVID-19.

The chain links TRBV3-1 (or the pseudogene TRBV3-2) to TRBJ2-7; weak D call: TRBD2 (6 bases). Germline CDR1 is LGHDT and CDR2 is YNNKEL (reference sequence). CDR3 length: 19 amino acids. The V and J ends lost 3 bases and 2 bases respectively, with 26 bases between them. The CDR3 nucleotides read TGTGCCAGCAGCCAGGGTTTCAGGAGTTACGGGACTTTTACCTACGAGCAGTACTTC. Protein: CASSQGFRSYGTFTYEQYF.

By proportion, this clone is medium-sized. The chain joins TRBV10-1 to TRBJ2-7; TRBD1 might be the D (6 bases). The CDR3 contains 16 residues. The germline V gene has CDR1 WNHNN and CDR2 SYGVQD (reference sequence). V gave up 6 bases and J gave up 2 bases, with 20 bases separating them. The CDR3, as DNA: TGCGCCAGCAGCCGAGTTGACAGGTCACTTCCCTACGAGCAGTACTTC. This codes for CASSRVDRSLPYEQYF.

The CDR3 is CASSSPIRSRTRGYNEQFF. CDR3 coding DNA: TGTGCCAGCAGCTCCCCCATACGATCGCGGACTAGGGGGTACAATGAGCAGTTCTTC. The chain is built from TRBV7-9 and TRBJ2-1; maybe TRBD2 (7 bases). Trimming took off 4 bases at V and 4 bases at J, with 26 bases between the two ends. The germline CDR1 and CDR2 sequences are SEHNR and FQNEAQ (reference sequence). This CDR3 comprises 19 residues. The full variable domain, completed using reference TRBV7-9 and TRBJ2-1, is DTGVSQNPRHKITKRGQNVTFRCDPISEHNRLYWYRQTLGQGPEFLTYFQNEAQLEKSRLLSDRFSAERPKGSFSTLEIQRTEQGDSAMYLCASSSPIRSRTRGYNEQFFGPGTRLTVL.

The CDR3 DNA sequence: TGTGCCAGCAGCCCCGGGACAGGGTCAGGTCAGCCCCAGCATTTT. Residues: CASSPGTGSGQPQHF. This chain links TRBV9 with TRBJ1-5, with 9 nucleotides matching TRBD1. Germline CDR1 is SGDLS and CDR2 is YYNGEE. CDR3 length equals 15 residues. Unmatched junction bases numbered 8, after V lost 4 bases and J lost 6 bases.

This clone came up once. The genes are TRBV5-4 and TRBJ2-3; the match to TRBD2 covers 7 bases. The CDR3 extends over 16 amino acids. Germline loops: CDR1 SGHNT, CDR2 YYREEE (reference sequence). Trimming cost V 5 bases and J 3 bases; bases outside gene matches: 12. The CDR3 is CASSPPPGGGTDTQYF. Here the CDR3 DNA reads TGTGCCAGCAGTCCTCCCCCGGGGGGTGGGACAGATACGCAGTATTTT.

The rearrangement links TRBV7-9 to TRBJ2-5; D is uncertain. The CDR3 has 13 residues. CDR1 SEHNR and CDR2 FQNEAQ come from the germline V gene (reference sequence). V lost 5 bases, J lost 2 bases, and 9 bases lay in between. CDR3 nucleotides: TGTGCCAGCAGCGTGAACAGACAAGAGACCCAGTACTTC. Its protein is CASSVNRQETQYF.

The CDR3 here is CASSPRTGGLYSGANVLTF. The CDR3 DNA sequence: TGTGCCAGTAGTCCGAGGACAGGGGGGTTATACTCTGGGGCCAACGTCCTGACTTTC. The V call is TRBV19, the J call TRBJ2-6; 10 bases agree with TRBD1. V trimming: 5 bases; J trimming: 0 bases; junction bases outside the gene matches: 10. The germline gives CDR1 LNHDA, CDR2 SQIVND (reference sequence). This CDR3 spans 19 amino acids.

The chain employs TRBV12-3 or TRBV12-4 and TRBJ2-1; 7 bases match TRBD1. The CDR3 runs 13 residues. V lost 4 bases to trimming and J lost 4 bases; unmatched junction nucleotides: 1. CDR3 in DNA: TGTGCCAGCAGTTCGGGACAGTACAATGAGCAGTTCTTC. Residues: CASSSGQYNEQFF.

Here the CDR3 reads CASSWTGTLQETQYF. Written as DNA, the CDR3 is TGTGCCAGCAGCTGGACCGGGACTCTCCAAGAGACCCAGTACTTC. The chain employs TRBV5-4 and TRBJ2-5; a weak D match, TRBD2 (6 bases). From germline, CDR1 is SGHNT and CDR2 YYREEE (reference sequence). V gave up 3 bases and J gave up 1 base, with 13 bases separating them. This CDR3 has 15 amino acids.

For the CDR3, the DNA is TGTGCCAGCAGTTCACCTGGGGGGGTACCGGCTAACTATGGCTACACCTTC. Residues: CASSSPGGVPANYGYTF. The V and J genes are TRBV28 and TRBJ1-2; possible D gene TRBD1, 5 bases. The V and J ends lost 4 bases and 0 bases respectively, with 18 bases between them. This CDR3 is built from 17 residues. In germline, CDR1 is MDHEN, CDR2 SYDVKM.

The CDR3 protein is CASPERDNYGYTF. The CDR3 DNA follows: TGTGCCTCCCCCGAGCGGGACAACTATGGCTACACCTTC. The chain combines TRBV30 with TRBJ1-2, with TRBD1 as a possible D gene (5 bases). The ends were cut back, 7 bases at V and 2 bases at J, with 14 bases in the middle. This CDR3 has 13 residues. CDR1 is GTSNPN and CDR2 is SVGIG in the germline V gene (reference sequence).

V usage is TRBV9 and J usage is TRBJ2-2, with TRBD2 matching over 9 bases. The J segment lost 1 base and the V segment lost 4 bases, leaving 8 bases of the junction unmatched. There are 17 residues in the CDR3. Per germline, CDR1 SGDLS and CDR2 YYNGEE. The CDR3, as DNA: TGTGCCAGCAGCCCCCAGCCTAGCGGGATGAACACCGGGGAGCTGTTTTTT. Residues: CASSPQPSGMNTGELFF.

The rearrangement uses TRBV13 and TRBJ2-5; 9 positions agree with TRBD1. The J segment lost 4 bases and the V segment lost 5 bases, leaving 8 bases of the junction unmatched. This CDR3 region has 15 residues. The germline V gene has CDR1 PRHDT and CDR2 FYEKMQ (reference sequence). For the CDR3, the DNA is TGTGCCAGCAGCCCCTGGACAGGGGAAAGAGAGACCCAGTACTTC. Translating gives CASSPWTGERETQYF.

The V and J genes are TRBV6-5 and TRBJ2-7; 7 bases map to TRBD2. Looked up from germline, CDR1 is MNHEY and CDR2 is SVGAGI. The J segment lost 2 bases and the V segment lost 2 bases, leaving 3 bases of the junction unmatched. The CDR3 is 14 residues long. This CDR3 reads CASSYGEGTYEQYF. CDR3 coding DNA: TGTGCCAGCAGTTACGGGGAGGGTACCTACGAGCAGTACTTC.

CDR3: CATGQGRGNTEAFF. In DNA, the CDR3 is TGTGCCACGGGACAGGGGAGGGGGAACACTGAAGCTTTCTTT. The chain links TRBV2 to TRBJ1-1; 10 positions match TRBD1. This CDR3 is built from 14 residues. Germline V lookup: CDR1 SNHLY, CDR2 FYNNEI. With 10 bases clipped from V and 1 base from J, the junction kept 6 bases outside the gene matches.

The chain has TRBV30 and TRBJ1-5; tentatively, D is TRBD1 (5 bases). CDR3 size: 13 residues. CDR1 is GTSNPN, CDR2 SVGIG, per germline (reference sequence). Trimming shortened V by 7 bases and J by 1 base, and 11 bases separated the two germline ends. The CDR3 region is CAYDQGSNQPQHF. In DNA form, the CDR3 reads TGTGCCTACGACCAGGGCAGCAATCAGCCCCAGCATTTT.

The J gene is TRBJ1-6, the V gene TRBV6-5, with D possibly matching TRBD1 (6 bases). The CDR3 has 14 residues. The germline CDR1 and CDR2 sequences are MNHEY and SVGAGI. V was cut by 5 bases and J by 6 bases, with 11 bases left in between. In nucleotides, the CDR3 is TGTGCCAGCAGTAAGGGACAAACTAATTCACCCCTCCACTTT. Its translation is CASSKGQTNSPLHF.

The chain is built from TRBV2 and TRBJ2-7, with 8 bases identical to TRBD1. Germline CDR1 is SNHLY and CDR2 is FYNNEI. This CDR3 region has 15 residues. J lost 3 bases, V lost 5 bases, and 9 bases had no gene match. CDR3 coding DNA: TGTGCCAGCAGTAAAGACAGGGGAGAGTACTACGAGCAGTACTTC. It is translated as CASSKDRGEYYEQYF. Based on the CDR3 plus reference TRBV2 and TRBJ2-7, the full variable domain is EPEVTQTPSHQVTQMGQEVILRCVPISNHLYFYWYRQILGQKVEFLVSFYNNEISEKSEIFDDQFSVERPDGSNFTLKIRSTKLEDSAMYFCASSKDRGEYYEQYFGPGTRLTVT.

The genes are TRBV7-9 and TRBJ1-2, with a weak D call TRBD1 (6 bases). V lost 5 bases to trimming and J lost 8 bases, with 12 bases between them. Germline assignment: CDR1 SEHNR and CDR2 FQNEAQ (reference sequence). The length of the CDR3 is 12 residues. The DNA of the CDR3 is TGTGCCAGCAGCATGACAGGTGGCGGCTACACCTTC. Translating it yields CASSMTGGGYTF.

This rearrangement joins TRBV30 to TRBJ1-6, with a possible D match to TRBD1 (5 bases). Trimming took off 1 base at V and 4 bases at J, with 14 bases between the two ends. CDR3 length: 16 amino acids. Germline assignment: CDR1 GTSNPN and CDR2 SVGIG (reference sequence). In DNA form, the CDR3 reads TGTGCCTGGAGTGGAGAACAGGTGAATTATAATTCACCCCTCCACTTT. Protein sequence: CAWSGEQVNYNSPLHF.

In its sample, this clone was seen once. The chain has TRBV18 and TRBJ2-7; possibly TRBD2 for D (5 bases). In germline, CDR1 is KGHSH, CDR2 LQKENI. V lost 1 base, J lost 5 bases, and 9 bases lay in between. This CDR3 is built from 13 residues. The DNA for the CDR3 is TGTGCCAGCTCACCACTCCGAGGGAACGAGCAGTACTTC. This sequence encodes CASSPLRGNEQYF.

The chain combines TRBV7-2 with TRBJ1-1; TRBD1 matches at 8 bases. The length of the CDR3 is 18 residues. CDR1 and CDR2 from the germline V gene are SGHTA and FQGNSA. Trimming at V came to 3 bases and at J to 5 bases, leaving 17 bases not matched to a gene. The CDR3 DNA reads TGTGCCAGCAGCTTCCTGGACAGGGAGAGCCGCGGCGGGACTGAAGCTTTCTTT. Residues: CASSFLDRESRGGTEAFF.

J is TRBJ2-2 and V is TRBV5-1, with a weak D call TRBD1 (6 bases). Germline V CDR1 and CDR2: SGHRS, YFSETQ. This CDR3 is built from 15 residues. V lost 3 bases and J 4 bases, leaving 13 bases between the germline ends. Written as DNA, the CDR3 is TGCGCCAGCAGCTCTAACAGGGCGGGCACCGGGGAGCTGTTTTTT. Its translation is CASSSNRAGTGELFF.

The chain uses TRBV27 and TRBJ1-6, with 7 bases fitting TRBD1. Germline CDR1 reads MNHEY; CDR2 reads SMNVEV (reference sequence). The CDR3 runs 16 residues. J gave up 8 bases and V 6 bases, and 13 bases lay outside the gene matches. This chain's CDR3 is CASRYTGEWGDSPLHF. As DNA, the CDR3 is TGTGCCAGCAGGTATACAGGGGAGTGGGGAGATTCACCCCTCCACTTT.